The 21 T cell receptor beta chains in this list originate from one sample, sequenced in a study of shared clonotypes between healthy human individuals. CD45RO-negative, CCR7-selected cells formed the naive CD8 fraction, which excluded terminally differentiated effector memory CD45RA+ cells. Some clones are missing from TCRdb's copy, which holds only in-frame ones; the method was immunoSEQ multiplex PCR. The table lists about 820,000 clones, 80% to 95% of them singletons. Source material: naive CD8+ T cells sorted from blood. The receptors derive from a man aged 30 to 45 in good health.

The chain employs TRBV7-2 and TRBJ2-7; tentatively, D is TRBD2 (6 bases). Germline V CDR1 and CDR2: SGHTA, FQGNSA. With 5 bases removed from V and 0 bases from J, the gap between germline ends came to 17 bases. The CDR3 extends over 16 amino acids. CDR3 nucleotide sequence: TGTGCCAGCAGCCACCATCTAGCGATGAGCTCCTACGAGCAGTACTTC. Translation: CASSHHLAMSSYEQYF. Looking up the rest from reference TRBV7-2 and TRBJ2-7 gives the full variable domain: GAGVSQSPSNKVTEKGKDVELRCDPISGHTALYWYRQSLGQGLEFLIYFQGNSAPDKSGLPSDRFSAERTGGSVSTLTIQRTQQEDSAVYLCASSHHLAMSSYEQYFGPGTRLTVT.

The chain employs TRBV2 and TRBJ2-1; 8 nucleotides align to TRBD2. CDR3 length equals 16 residues. Germline V gene lookup returns CDR1 SNHLY and CDR2 FYNNEI. Trimming took 4 bases from V and 1 from J; bases not matched to a gene: 6. CDR3 protein: CASSVAGGESYNEQFF. The CDR3 DNA sequence: TGTGCCAGCAGTGTGGCCGGGGGGGAGTCCTACAATGAGCAGTTCTTC.

The V and J genes are TRBV4-3 and TRBJ2-7; D possibly corresponds to TRBD2 (6 bases). The germline V gene encodes CDR1 LGHNA and CDR2 YSLEER. This CDR3 is built from 13 residues. Trimming cost V 3 bases and J 4 bases, with 10 bases left between them. As DNA, the CDR3 is TGCGCCAGCAGCCAGGGGGACTTTTACGAGCAGTACTTC. This sequence encodes CASSQGDFYEQYF.

The chain joins TRBV7-6 to TRBJ2-7; D is unclear. Germline V CDR1 and CDR2: SGHVS, FNYEAQ. This CDR3 spans 13 amino acids. V was pared by 5 bases and J by 4 bases, with 12 bases between. CDR3 protein: CASSGPASYEQYF. In DNA, the CDR3 is TGTGCCAGCAGCGGCCCGGCGTCGTACGAGCAGTACTTC.

This rearrangement joins TRBV27 to TRBJ2-3, with a possible D match to TRBD2 (6 bases). Germline lookup yields CDR1 MNHEY and CDR2 SMNVEV (reference sequence). The CDR3 length is 15 residues. Trimming removed 2 bases from V and 3 bases from J, with 12 bases in between. CDR3 amino acids: CASSLTRGWTDTQYF. In DNA form, the CDR3 reads TGTGCCAGCAGTTTAACCCGGGGGTGGACAGATACGCAGTATTTT.

In this sample, this clone turned up a few times. The V gene is TRBV5-4, the J gene TRBJ1-4; 10 bases align to TRBD1. CDR1 SGHNT and CDR2 YYREEE come from the germline V gene (reference sequence). V was pared by 1 base and J by 6 bases, with 3 bases of the junction left unmatched. The CDR3 consists of 15 residues. The CDR3 bases are TGTGCCAGCAGCTTGTTAGGGACAGGGGATGAAAAACTGTTTTTT. Its protein is CASSLLGTGDEKLFF.

The rearrangement links TRBV6-1 to TRBJ1-1; D ambiguous. Germline assignment: CDR1 MNHNS and CDR2 SASEGT. Between the trimmed V and J ends, which lost 3 bases and 4 bases, there was a span of 12 bases. The CDR3 length is 14 residues. CDR3 bases: TGTGCCAGCAGTGAGGGTTACCCCCGCACTGAAGCTTTCTTT. This sequence encodes CASSEGYPRTEAFF.

The rearrangement joins TRBV13 to TRBJ1-2; 12 bases match TRBD1. CDR3 length: 14 amino acids. Germline V gives CDR1 PRHDT, CDR2 FYEKMQ (reference sequence). After removal of 3 bases from V and 4 bases from J, the junction contained 0 bases not matched to a gene. The CDR3 spells CASSLGQGAYGYTF. DNA for the CDR3: TGTGCCAGCAGCTTGGGACAGGGGGCCTATGGCTACACCTTC.

CDR3 DNA: TGTGCCAGCAGCTCGTTCCGGGAAAAGCAGTTCTTC. This encodes CASSSFREKQFF. The V gene is TRBV7-9, the J gene TRBJ2-1, with TRBD2 as a possible D gene (5 bases). This CDR3 is 12 amino acids long. In germline, CDR1 is SEHNR, CDR2 FQNEAQ (reference sequence). V was trimmed by 4 bases and J by 11 bases, leaving 12 bases between them.

In this sample, this clone turned up once. This chain joins TRBV7-6 and TRBJ2-7; 10 bases map to TRBD1. The CDR3 is 16 amino acids. J lost 3 bases, V lost 3 bases, and 8 bases had no gene match. Germline V lookup: CDR1 SGHVS, CDR2 FNYEAQ. CDR3 sequence (DNA): TGTGCCAGCAGCTTGGGGACAGGGGCGAGTCTCTACGAGCAGTACTTC. Residues: CASSLGTGASLYEQYF.

This clone was seen a handful of times. The CDR3 DNA is TGTGCCAGTAGTATAGAGCGGACAGCCGCGGTTCAGCCCCAGCATTTT. This translates into CASSIERTAAVQPQHF. V is TRBV19 and J is TRBJ1-5; a weak D match, TRBD1 (6 bases). The CDR3 consists of 16 residues. V gave up 0 bases and J gave up 6 bases, with 15 bases separating them. Germline CDR1 is LNHDA and CDR2 is SQIVND (reference sequence).

The J gene is TRBJ2-7, the V gene TRBV7-8; D is perhaps TRBD1 (5 bases). The length of the CDR3 is 16 residues. Germline CDR1 and CDR2: SGHVS and FQNEAQ. The V and J ends lost 7 bases and 0 bases respectively, with 19 bases between them. DNA of the CDR3: TGTGCCAGCATCCTAGGGGCCAGTTCCAGCTCCTACGAGCAGTACTTC. Its protein is CASILGASSSSYEQYF.

The CDR3 DNA reads as TGCGCCAGCAGTGAGTTCCGGGTCTTGCGAGGGGATGAGCAGTTCTTC. Translating gives CASSEFRVLRGDEQFF. The chain couples TRBV10-2 to TRBJ2-1; the D call may be TRBD1 or TRBD2 (5 bases each). Germline V gene data show CDR1 as WSHSY and CDR2 as SAAADI. CDR3 length: 16 residues. The V and J ends lost 1 base and 8 bases respectively, with 18 bases between them.

This clone was seen once. The chain recombines TRBV28 with TRBJ2-5; TRBD2 matches 7 bases. The CDR3 extends over 14 amino acids. J was trimmed by 2 bases and V by 5 bases; bases with no gene match: 5. Germline CDR1 and CDR2: MDHEN and SYDVKM. The CDR3 sequence is CASSPLADQETQYF. Written as DNA, the CDR3 is TGTGCCAGCAGTCCTCTAGCGGATCAAGAGACCCAGTACTTC.

V usage is TRBV29-1 and J usage is TRBJ2-7, with 7 bases lining up with TRBD1. The CDR3 sequence is 14 residues long. V was clipped by 7 bases and J by 1 base; unmatched bases: 10. Germline V gene data show CDR1 as SQVTM and CDR2 as ANQGSEA. In nucleotides, the CDR3 is TGCAGCGCCGGACCCAGACAGGGATCCTACGAGCAGTACTTC. This sequence encodes CSAGPRQGSYEQYF.

V usage is TRBV7-9 and J usage is TRBJ1-2, with D hard to call. This CDR3 comprises 12 residues. CDR1 is SEHNR and CDR2 is FQNEAQ in the germline V gene (reference sequence). V lost 4 bases and J lost 6, with 9 bases in between. This CDR3 is CASSYSAHGYTF. The CDR3 coding sequence is TGTGCCAGCAGCTATTCAGCCCATGGCTACACCTTC.

The chain combines TRBV21-1 with TRBJ2-7; TRBD1, the table's D call, was not compared with the DNA. TRBV21-1 is deemed a pseudogene. This CDR3 spans 16 amino acids. The CDR3 is CASSKRAPGARGEQYF. DNA for the CDR3: TGTGCCAGCAGCAAAAGGGCACCAGGGGCAAGGGGGGAGCAGTACTTC.

The V call is TRBV7-9, the J call TRBJ1-2; 9 positions match TRBD1. J gave up 3 bases and V 5 bases, and 1 base lay outside the gene matches. The CDR3 loop spans 13 amino acids. Germline lookup yields CDR1 SEHNR and CDR2 FQNEAQ (reference sequence). Here the CDR3 reads CASSRTGDYGYTF. The CDR3, as DNA: TGTGCCAGCAGCCGGACAGGGGACTATGGCTACACCTTC.

The V call is TRBV27, the J call TRBJ2-7; D remains ambiguous. Per germline, CDR1 MNHEY and CDR2 SMNVEV (reference sequence). V lost 7 bases to trimming and J lost 4 bases, with 17 bases between them. The CDR3 length is 14 residues. This CDR3 reads CASTHLGPSYEQYF. The CDR3 DNA follows: TGTGCCAGCACCCACCTGGGCCCATCATACGAGCAGTACTTC.

The CDR3 DNA follows: TGTGCCAGCAGCTCAACAGCGGGAGGCAATCAGCCCCAGCATTTT. Amino acid sequence: CASSSTAGGNQPQHF. This chain uses TRBV5-5 with TRBJ1-5; D ambiguous. Germline loops: CDR1 SGHKS, CDR2 YYEKEE (reference sequence). Trimming cost V 3 bases and J 2 bases, with 12 bases left between them. This CDR3 comprises 15 residues.

This chain joins TRBV7-9 and TRBJ2-2; D may be TRBD1 (5 bases). The CDR3 totals 15 residues. Trimming cost V 1 base and J 9 bases, with 15 bases left between them. Germline V gene lookup returns CDR1 SEHNR and CDR2 FQNEAQ (reference sequence). In DNA form, the CDR3 reads TGTGCCAGCAGCTTAGAACCCCAGGGTCACTGGGAGCTGTTTTTT. It encodes CASSLEPQGHWELFF.